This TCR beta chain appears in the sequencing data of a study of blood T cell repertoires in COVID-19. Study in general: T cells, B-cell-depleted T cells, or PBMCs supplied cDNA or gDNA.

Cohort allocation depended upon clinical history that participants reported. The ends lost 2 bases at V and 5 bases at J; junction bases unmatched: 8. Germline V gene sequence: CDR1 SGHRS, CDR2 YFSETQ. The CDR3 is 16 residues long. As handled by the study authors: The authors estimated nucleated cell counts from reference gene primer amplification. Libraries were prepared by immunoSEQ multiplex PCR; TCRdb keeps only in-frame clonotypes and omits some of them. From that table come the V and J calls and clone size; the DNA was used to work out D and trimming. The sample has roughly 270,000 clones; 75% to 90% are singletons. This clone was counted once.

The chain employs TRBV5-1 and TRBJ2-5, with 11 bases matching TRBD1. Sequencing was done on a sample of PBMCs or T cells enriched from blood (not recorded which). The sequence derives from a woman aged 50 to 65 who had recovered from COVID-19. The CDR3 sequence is CASSLMGQGEGETQYF. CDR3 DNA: TGCGCCAGCAGCTTAATGGGACAGGGGGAGGGCGAGACCCAGTACTTC. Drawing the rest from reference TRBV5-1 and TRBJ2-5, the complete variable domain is KAGVTQTPRYLIKTRGQQVTLSCSPISGHRSVSWYQQTPGQGLQFLFEYFSETQRNKGNFPGRFSGRQFSNSRSEMNVSTLELGDSALYLCASSLMGQGEGETQYFGPGTRLLVL.